The clone carrying this TCR beta chain was found a few times. This sample stems from a study of blood T cells in healthy people across ages. With a J-beta primer mix and a sample-barcoded 5' primer, a second PCR ran 7 to 11 cycles. TCRdb used MiXCR to reprocess the 5' RACE reads, holding one entry per CDR3 protein. This table holds 750,000 to 1,000,000 distinct CDR3 sequences, 25% to 30% found once. The sample was also linked to a second study, of T cells of mothers and their children. That study reports: Every microgram of extracted RNA entered cDNA synthesis, roughly 1.4 ug per 15 ul. There were over 9.5 million TCR beta CDR3 reads from each mother and approximately 2.9 million from each child.

The receptor was derived from a woman in her forties in good health. Material: blood.

The CDR3 loop reads CASSQGTGNSNQPQHF. The CDR3 region has the DNA TGTGCCAGCAGCCAAGGGACAGGCAATAGCAATCAGCCCCAGCATTTT. The chain joins TRBV4-2 to TRBJ1-5; 7 bases match TRBD1. This CDR3 region has 16 residues. Trimming cost V 1 base and J 0 bases; bases outside gene matches: 3. CDR1 LGHNA and CDR2 YNFKEQ come from the germline V gene.